The present T cell receptor beta chain was sequenced within a study of shared clonotypes between healthy human individuals (TCRdb year 2020). Regarding the complete study: A few men and two women, aged 18 to 49 years, made up the cohort. Per donor, three plates each were used for CD4 naive and CD4 memory, two for CD8 naive, and one for CD8 memory. To estimate repertoire size and how much clonotype sharing occurs between individuals, the study deeply sequenced the blood TCR repertoires of several healthy adults. Libraries were prepared and TCR repertoires were sequenced by different laboratories using diverse techniques, in order to increase sequencing depth and limit assay-specific biases. Per donor, leukapheresis produced somewhere between about 0.94 and 8.9 billion PBMCs.

This clone was recorded a few times. Its antigen has not been determined. No much larger clone is present one base from it, and per-base qualities are unavailable. V loses 0 bases of germline sequence and J loses 0 bases, and the interval between the two ends is 6 bases. Reading the germline V gene gives CDR1 LGHNA and CDR2 YNFKEQ. The CDR3 measures 15 amino acids from cysteine to phenylalanine. Kept here is only the CDR3 DNA, which spans 45 bases and is read in frame from base 1. The paper's findings and limits, for the study overall: The small number of donors limited the genetic and exposure-history diversity represented. When a handful of donors were compared, the shared fraction of clonotypes was around 5% for naive CD4, about 4% for naive CD8, 2% to 2.5% for memory CD4, and 0.4% for memory CD8. Based on pairwise subsampling, the degree of clonotype sharing among donors was expected to be affected by sequencing depth. Larger estimated clonotype richness was generally found for naive subsets than for memory subsets. Clonotypes shared by all four sorted-subset donors showed higher generation probabilities than non-shared clonotypes. Even with the large sequencing depth, rarefaction of the sorted-subset datasets indicated that sequencing was incomplete. Sampling was limited to blood, and TCR repertoires in tissue likely differ from TCR repertoires in blood.

Using the deep immunoSEQ assay, TCR CDR3 regions were amplified from genomic DNA by multiplex PCR. Extracted genomic DNA from each cell subset was spread evenly across all wells of several immunoSEQ 96-well plates, with each plate serving as a replicate. For sorted subsets, approximately 200 ng of genomic DNA, equivalent to 30,000 or so T cell genomes, went into each replicate PCR. Purified libraries were quantified with a Qubit 3.0 fluorometer, sized on a Bioanalyzer 2100, and re-quantified with the KAPA Library Quantification kit. Every immunoSEQ 96-well plate was sequenced on a dedicated single-read 150-cycle Illumina NextSeq 550 flow cell. From the authors' description of their analysis: The immunoSEQ output contained only junctional sequences without quality scores, so filtering could not match that applied to full-length reads. To assign V/J genes and CDR3, sequences were annotated against IMGT germline references using PyIR, a Python wrapper for IgBLAST v1.9. Any read was removed if the V/J assignment was weak (E-value above 1e-6), the CDR3 was missing, or the read contained stop codons, out-of-frame junctions, or ambiguous translated residues. V3J clonotypes were defined as sequences sharing the same inferred V gene, J gene, and CDR3 amino acid sequence. Percentage overlap between repertoires was computed as shared unique clonotypes divided by the size of the smaller repertoire. RTK rarefaction, the Chao1 estimator, and Recon v2.1 estimates of unobserved clonotypes were used to assess repertoire richness. Generation probabilities for all TCRbeta clonotypes obtained by the gDNA method from several donors were computed using OLGA. Here the immuneACCESS table is served through TCRdb, limited to in-frame sequences with V and J called. Missing clones are a known gap in these copies; in checked studies unresolved V genes cover under half, and the rest lacks a known reason. V and J calls and clone size come straight from that table; D and trimming were deduced from the DNA. The sample data list roughly 590,000 clones, and nearly 97% of these were observed just once. Clones ranked in the top ten supply roughly 0.1% of the sample.

CD8 naive samples consisted of CD45RO-negative cells that were positively selected for CCR7, yielding a CD45RA+CCR7+ population without TemRA cells. Donors were healthy HIV-negative adults with no recently reported acute infections or vaccinations. Only Caucasian adults living in Nashville, Tennessee, USA were represented among the donors. Blood was obtained by leukapheresis, after which PBMCs were separated by Ficoll-Histopaque density gradient centrifugation and cryopreserved in liquid nitrogen vapor phase. Analytical flow cytometry was used to check the purity and quantity of each magnetically sorted T cell population. Each sorted fraction had its genomic DNA isolated and then quantified by UV absorbance on a Nanodrop 2000c.

What was sequenced was naive CD8+ T cells sorted from blood. Reading the label with the study, this specimen's cell subset or site is: CD45RA+CCR7+. This receptor was taken from a woman younger than 45 in good health. The sequence is built from TRBV4-2 and TRBJ1-5; a tentative D call is TRBD1 (6 bases match). CDR3 protein: CASSQEGGSNQPQHF. The base sequence is TGTGCCAGCAGCCAAGAAGGGGGTAGCAATCAGCCCCAGCATTTT.